The sequence of this TCR beta chain was determined in a study of blood T cell repertoires in COVID-19. Study overall: Specimens from acute and convalescent COVID-19 originated in the United States, Italy and Spain.

In the original processing: The assay estimated nucleated cells by amplifying reference gene primers. Measured with immunoSEQ multiplex PCR; TCRdb has only the in-frame clones, and not every one. Clone size and the V and J calls come from that table; the DNA yielded D and trimming. Among 160,000 or so clones, approximately 80% were seen once, and the ten largest hold roughly 13%. CDR3 length: 12 residues. The V gene lost 5 bases and the J gene lost 9 bases, with 13 bases spanning the gap. The genes are TRBV12-3 or TRBV12-4 and TRBJ1-1; D gene uncertain. Material: peripheral blood. The TCR originated in a woman older than 75 with acute or convalescent COVID-19. DNA of the CDR3: TGTGCCAGCAGTCAGTCGGGAGTTAAAGCTTTCTTT. Amino acids: CASSQSGVKAFF.